This passage covers 10 T cell receptor beta chains from one sample sequenced in a study of blood T cell dynamics during melanoma immunotherapy. Here immunoSEQ multiplex PCR was the method, and the copy in TCRdb shows in-frame clones only, minus some. The data hold about 6,900 clones, with around three quarters observed a single time. Time point specified: pre-treatment baseline. The input for sequencing was blood, taken from a patient treated with checkpoint blockade. All receptors come from a human donor with melanoma.

J is TRBJ2-3 and V is TRBV7-3; D call uncertain. V shed 2 bases and J shed 6 bases, with 6 bases lying between them. The V gene's germline CDR1 is SGHTA and CDR2 FQGTGA. The CDR3 extends over 12 amino acids. DNA for the CDR3: TGTGCCAGCAGCTTATCGACGGATACGCAGTATTTT. Translated, it gives CASSLSTDTQYF. The full variable domain, with the rest looked up from reference TRBV7-3 and TRBJ2-3, is GAGVSQTPSNKVTEKGKYVELRCDPISGHTALYWYRQSLGQGPEFLIYFQGTGAADDSGLPNDRFFAVRPEGSVSTLKIQRTERGDSAVYLCASSLSTDTQYFGPGTRLTVL.

The genes are TRBV14 and TRBJ2-3, with D possibly matching TRBD2 (5 bases). Germline V CDR1 and CDR2: SGHDN, FVKESK. This CDR3 spans 16 amino acids. The V gene lost 0 bases and the J gene lost 5 bases, with 15 bases spanning the gap. CDR3 loop: CASSQEDGLGKDTQYF. The CDR3 coding sequence is TGTGCCAGCAGCCAAGAAGACGGGCTCGGGAAAGATACGCAGTATTTT.

The chain joins TRBV6-6 to TRBJ2-1, with 7 bases fitting TRBD2. This CDR3 has 13 amino acids. CDR1 and CDR2 (germline): MNHNY, SVGAGI (reference sequence). V dropped 5 bases and J dropped 8; count of bases not matched to a gene: 6. CDR3 DNA sequence: TGTGCCAGCAGTCTCCGACTAGCCGATGAGCAGTTCTTC. It specifies CASSLRLADEQFF.

The chain has TRBV2 and TRBJ2-7, with D possibly TRBD2 on 5 matching bases. Germline assignment: CDR1 SNHLY and CDR2 FYNNEI. The CDR3 totals 14 residues. Trimming took off 5 bases at V and 3 bases at J, with 14 bases between the two ends. The CDR3 is CASSSKRLIYEQYF. The CDR3 DNA reads as TGTGCCAGCAGTTCCAAACGACTAATCTACGAGCAGTACTTC.

This chain connects TRBV2 to TRBJ1-3; unclear D gene. Germline lookup yields CDR1 SNHLY and CDR2 FYNNEI. The CDR3 totals 13 residues. The V end was cut by 7 bases, the J end by 3 bases, with 10 bases between. The CDR3 sequence: CASTPGIGNTIYF. CDR3 in DNA: TGTGCCAGCACCCCCGGGATTGGAAACACCATATATTTT.

J is TRBJ1-1 and V is TRBV6-1; D gene ambiguous. V gave up 4 bases and J gave up 0 bases, with 6 bases separating them. Germline V gene sequence: CDR1 MNHNS, CDR2 SASEGT. This CDR3 has 13 residues. DNA of the CDR3: TGTGCCAGCAGTGGGTGGGTGAACACTGAAGCTTTCTTT. This sequence encodes CASSGWVNTEAFF.

The chain has TRBV5-1 and TRBJ1-1; TRBD1 matches at 7 bases. Germline trimming cut 4 bases from V and 3 bases from J; bases unmatched to any gene: 9. The germline V gene encodes CDR1 SGHRS and CDR2 YFSETQ. The CDR3 has 15 residues. The CDR3 spells CASSGGTVVDTEAFF. CDR3 bases: TGCGCCAGCAGCGGAGGGACAGTGGTAGACACTGAAGCTTTCTTT.

V is TRBV11-3 and J is TRBJ1-3, with unresolved D. This CDR3 has 16 residues. Trimming removed 4 bases at V and 1 base at J, with 14 bases between. CDR1 and CDR2 from the germline V gene are SGHNT and YENEEA. CDR3 nucleotides: TGTGCCAGCAGCTCGAGTCGAGGCTCATCTGGAAACACCATATATTTT. Translating gives CASSSSRGSSGNTIYF.

This clone has only one observation. The V call is TRBV14, the J call TRBJ1-1, with D hard to call. V lost 6 bases and J lost 4, with 12 bases in between. The CDR3 loop spans 13 amino acids. Germline V gene lookup returns CDR1 SGHDN and CDR2 FVKESK. CDR3 region: CASSSSRITEAFF. CDR3 nucleotide sequence: TGTGCCAGCAGTTCCAGCCGTATCACTGAAGCTTTCTTT.

The J gene is TRBJ1-1, the V gene TRBV2; D possibly corresponds to TRBD1 (5 bases). Deletions cut 2 bases from V and 1 base from J, with 5 bases between. The V gene's germline CDR1 is SNHLY and CDR2 FYNNEI. The CDR3 totals 13 residues. DNA for the CDR3: TGTGCCAGCAGTGAACAGGGGAACACTGAAGCTTTCTTT. As protein: CASSEQGNTEAFF.